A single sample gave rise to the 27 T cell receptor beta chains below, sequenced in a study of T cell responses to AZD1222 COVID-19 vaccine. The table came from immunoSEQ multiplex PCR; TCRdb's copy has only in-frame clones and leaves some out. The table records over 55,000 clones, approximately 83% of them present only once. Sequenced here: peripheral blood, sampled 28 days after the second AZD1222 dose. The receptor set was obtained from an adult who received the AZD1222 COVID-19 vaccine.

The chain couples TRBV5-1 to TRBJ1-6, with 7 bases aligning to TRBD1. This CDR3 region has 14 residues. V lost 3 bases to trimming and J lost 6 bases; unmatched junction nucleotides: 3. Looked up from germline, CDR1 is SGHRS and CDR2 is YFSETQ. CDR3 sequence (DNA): TGCGCCAGCAGCTGGGACAGCCCTAATTCACCCCTCCACTTT. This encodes CASSWDSPNSPLHF.

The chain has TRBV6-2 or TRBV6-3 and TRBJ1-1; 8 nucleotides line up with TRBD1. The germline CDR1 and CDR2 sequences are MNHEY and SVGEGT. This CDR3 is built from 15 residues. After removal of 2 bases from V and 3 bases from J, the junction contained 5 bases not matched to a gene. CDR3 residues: CASSYQGASHTEAFF. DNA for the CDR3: TGTGCCAGCAGTTACCAGGGGGCGTCACACACTGAAGCTTTCTTT.

The CDR3 DNA reads TGTGCCAGCAGCTTCTCAGGGAGCTCCTACGAGCAGTACTTC. Translated: CASSFSGSSYEQYF. The chain has TRBV11-2 and TRBJ2-7; D might be TRBD1 or TRBD2, each matching 5 bases. Trimming cost V 3 bases and J 0 bases, with 9 bases left between them. CDR1 and CDR2 (germline): SGHAT, FQNNGV. The CDR3 sequence is 14 residues long.

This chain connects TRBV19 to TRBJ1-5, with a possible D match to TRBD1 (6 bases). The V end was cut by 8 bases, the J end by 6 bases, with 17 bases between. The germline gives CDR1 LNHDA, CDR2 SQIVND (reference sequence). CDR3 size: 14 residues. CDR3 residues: CASQDRTEGQPQHF. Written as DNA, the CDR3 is TGTGCCAGTCAAGACAGGACGGAGGGTCAGCCCCAGCATTTT.

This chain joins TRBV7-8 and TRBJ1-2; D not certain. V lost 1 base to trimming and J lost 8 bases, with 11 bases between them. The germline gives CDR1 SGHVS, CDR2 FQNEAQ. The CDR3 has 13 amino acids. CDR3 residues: CASSLGSLRGYTF. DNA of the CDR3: TGTGCCAGCAGCTTAGGCTCTCTGAGGGGCTACACCTTC.

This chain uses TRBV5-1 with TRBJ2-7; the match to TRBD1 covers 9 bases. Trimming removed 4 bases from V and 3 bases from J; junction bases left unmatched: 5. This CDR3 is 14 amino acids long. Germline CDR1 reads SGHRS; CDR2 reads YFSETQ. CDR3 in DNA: TGCGCCAGCAGCATCCCGGGACAGGGCTACGAGCAGTACTTC. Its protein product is CASSIPGQGYEQYF. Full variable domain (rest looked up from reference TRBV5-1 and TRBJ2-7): KAGVTQTPRYLIKTRGQQVTLSCSPISGHRSVSWYQQTPGQGLQFLFEYFSETQRNKGNFPGRFSGRQFSNSRSEMNVSTLELGDSALYLCASSIPGQGYEQYFGPGTRLTVT.

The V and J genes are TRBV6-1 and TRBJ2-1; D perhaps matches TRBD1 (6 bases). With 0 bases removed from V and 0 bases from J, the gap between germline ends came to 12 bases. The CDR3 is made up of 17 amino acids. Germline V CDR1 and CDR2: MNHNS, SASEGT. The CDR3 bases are TGTGCCAGCAGTGAAGCCTACAGGGTGGGCTCCTACAATGAGCAGTTCTTC. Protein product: CASSEAYRVGSYNEQFF.

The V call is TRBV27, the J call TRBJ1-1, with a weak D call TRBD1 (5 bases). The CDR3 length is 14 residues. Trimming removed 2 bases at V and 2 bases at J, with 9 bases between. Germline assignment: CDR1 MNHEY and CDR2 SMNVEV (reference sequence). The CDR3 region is CASSLGDPNTEAFF. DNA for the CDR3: TGTGCCAGCAGTTTAGGGGACCCTAACACTGAAGCTTTCTTT.

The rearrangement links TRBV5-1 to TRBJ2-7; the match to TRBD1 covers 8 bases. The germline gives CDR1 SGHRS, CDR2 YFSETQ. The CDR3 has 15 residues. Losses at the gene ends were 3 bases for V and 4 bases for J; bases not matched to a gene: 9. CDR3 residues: CASSSRQGRSYEQYF. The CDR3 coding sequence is TGCGCCAGCAGCTCACGACAGGGGAGAAGTTACGAGCAGTACTTC.

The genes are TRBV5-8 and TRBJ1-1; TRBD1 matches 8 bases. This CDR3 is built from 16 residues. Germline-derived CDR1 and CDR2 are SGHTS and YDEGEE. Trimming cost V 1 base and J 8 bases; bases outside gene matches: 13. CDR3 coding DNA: TGTGCCAGCAGCTTGCCCACAAAGACAGGGGCGCAGGAAGCTTTCTTT. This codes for CASSLPTKTGAQEAFF.

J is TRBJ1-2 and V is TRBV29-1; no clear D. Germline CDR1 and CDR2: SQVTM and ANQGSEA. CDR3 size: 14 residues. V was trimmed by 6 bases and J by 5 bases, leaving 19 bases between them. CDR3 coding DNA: TGCAGCGTCGAATCTAGAGCCGGGATTTATGGCTACACCTTC. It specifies CSVESRAGIYGYTF. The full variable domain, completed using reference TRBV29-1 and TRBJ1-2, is SAVISQKPSRDICQRGTSLTIQCQVDSQVTMMFWYRQQPGQSLTLIATANQGSEATYESGFVIDKFPISRPNLTFSTLTVSNMSPEDSSIYLCSVESRAGIYGYTFGSGTRLTVV.

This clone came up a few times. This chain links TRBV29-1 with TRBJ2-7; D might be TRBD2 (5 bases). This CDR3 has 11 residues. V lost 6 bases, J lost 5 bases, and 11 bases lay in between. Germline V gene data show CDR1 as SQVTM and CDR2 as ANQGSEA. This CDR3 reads CSVRTRDEQYF. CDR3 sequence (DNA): TGCAGCGTCCGGACTCGCGACGAGCAGTACTTC.

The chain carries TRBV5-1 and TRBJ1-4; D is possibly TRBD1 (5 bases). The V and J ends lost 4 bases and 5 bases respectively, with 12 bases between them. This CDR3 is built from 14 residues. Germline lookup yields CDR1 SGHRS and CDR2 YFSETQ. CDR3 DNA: TGCGCCAGCAGCCTCGGACAAATGAATGAAAAACTGTTTTTT. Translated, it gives CASSLGQMNEKLFF.

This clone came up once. CDR3 region: CASRSGGASTGELFF. Here the CDR3 DNA reads TGTGCCAGCAGGAGCGGGGGGGCCAGCACCGGGGAGCTGTTTTTT. The chain joins TRBV6-4 to TRBJ2-2; 10 nucleotides line up with TRBD2. From germline, CDR1 is MRHNA and CDR2 SNTAGT. Germline trimming cut 6 bases from V and 4 bases from J; bases unmatched to any gene: 5. The CDR3 is 15 amino acids.

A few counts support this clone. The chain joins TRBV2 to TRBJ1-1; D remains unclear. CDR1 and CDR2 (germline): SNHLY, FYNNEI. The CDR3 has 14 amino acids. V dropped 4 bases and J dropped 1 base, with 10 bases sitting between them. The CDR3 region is CASSAGGRNTEAFF. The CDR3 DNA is TGTGCCAGCAGTGCTGGTGGACGGAACACTGAAGCTTTCTTT.

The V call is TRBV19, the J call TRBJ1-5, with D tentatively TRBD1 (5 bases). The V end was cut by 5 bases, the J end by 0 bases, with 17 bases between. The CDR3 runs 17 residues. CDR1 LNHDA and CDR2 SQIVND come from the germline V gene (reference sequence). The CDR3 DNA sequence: TGTGCCAGTAGTTCGACAGCCGCGAGCTATAGCAATCAGCCCCAGCATTTT. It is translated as CASSSTAASYSNQPQHF.

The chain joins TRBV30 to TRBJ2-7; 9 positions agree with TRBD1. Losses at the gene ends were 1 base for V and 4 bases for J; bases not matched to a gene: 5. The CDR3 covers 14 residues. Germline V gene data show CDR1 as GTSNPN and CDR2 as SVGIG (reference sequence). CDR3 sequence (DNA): TGTGCCTGGAGTGAGGGACAGGGTGCGTACGAGCAGTACTTC. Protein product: CAWSEGQGAYEQYF. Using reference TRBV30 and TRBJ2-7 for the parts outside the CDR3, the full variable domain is SQTIHQWPATLVQPVGSPLSLECTVEGTSNPNLYWYRQAAGRGLQLLFYSVGIGQISSEVPQNLSASRPQDRQFILSSKKLLLSDSGFYLCAWSEGQGAYEQYFGPGTRLTVT.

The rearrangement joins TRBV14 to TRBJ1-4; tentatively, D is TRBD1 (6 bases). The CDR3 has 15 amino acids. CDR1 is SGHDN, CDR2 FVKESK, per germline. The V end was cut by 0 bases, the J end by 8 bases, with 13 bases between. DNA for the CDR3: TGTGCCAGCAGCCAAGATTTGAGGGGGGGCGAAAAACTGTTTTTT. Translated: CASSQDLRGGEKLFF.

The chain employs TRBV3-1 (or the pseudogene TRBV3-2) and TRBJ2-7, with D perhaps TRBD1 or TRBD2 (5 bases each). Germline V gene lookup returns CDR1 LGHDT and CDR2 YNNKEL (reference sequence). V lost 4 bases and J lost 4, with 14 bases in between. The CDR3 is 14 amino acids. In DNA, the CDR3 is TGTGCCAGCAGCCCTGGGGCTTGGGGGTACGAGCAGTACTTC. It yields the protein CASSPGAWGYEQYF.

The DNA of the CDR3 is TGCGCCAGCAGCCAAGGTGCGGGTTGGGGCAATCAGCCCCAGCATTTT. Its translation is CASSQGAGWGNQPQHF. The chain uses TRBV4-1 and TRBJ1-5; the D is unclear. The CDR3 has 16 residues. V dropped 1 base and J dropped 2 bases, with 12 bases sitting between them. Germline values: CDR1 MGHRA, CDR2 YSYEKL.

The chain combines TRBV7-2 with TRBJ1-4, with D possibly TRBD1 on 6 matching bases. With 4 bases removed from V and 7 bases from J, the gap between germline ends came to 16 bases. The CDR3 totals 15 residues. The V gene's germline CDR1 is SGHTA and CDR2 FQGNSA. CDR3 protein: CASSWRGGETEKLFF. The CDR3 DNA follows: TGTGCCAGCAGCTGGAGGGGGGGCGAAACTGAAAAACTGTTTTTT.

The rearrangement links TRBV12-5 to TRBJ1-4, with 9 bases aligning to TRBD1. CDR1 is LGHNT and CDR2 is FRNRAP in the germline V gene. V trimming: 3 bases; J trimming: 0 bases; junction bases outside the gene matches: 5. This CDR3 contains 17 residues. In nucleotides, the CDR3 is TGTGCTAGTGGTTTCTTGGGACAGGGCACAACTAATGAAAAACTGTTTTTT. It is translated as CASGFLGQGTTNEKLFF.

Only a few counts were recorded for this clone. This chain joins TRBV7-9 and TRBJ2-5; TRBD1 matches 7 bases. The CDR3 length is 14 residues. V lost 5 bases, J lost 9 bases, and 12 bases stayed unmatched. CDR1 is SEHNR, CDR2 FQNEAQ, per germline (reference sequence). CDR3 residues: CASSGSGEGAAQYF. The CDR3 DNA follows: TGTGCCAGCAGCGGGAGTGGTGAGGGGGCGGCCCAGTACTTC.

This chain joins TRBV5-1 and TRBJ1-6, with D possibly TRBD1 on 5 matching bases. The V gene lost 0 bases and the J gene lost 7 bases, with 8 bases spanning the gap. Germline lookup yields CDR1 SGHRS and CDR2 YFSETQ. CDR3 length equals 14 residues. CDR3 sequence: CASSLVQGNSPLHF. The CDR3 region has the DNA TGCGCCAGCAGCTTGGTTCAGGGAAATTCACCCCTCCACTTT.

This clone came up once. The CDR3 loop is CASSYLSGQDSYEQYF. DNA of the CDR3: TGTGCCAGCAGTTACTTGAGCGGACAGGACTCCTACGAGCAGTACTTC. V gene TRBV6-6 combines with J gene TRBJ2-7; 7 bases line up with TRBD1. Germline V lookup: CDR1 MNHNY, CDR2 SVGAGI (reference sequence). V lost 1 base to trimming and J lost 0 bases; unmatched junction nucleotides: 6. The CDR3 extends over 16 amino acids.

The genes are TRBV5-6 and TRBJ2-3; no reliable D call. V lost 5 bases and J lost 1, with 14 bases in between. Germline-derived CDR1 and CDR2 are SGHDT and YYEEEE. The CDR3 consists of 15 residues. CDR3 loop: CASRNIDGRTDTQYF. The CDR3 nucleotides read TGTGCCAGCAGGAACATAGACGGACGCACAGATACGCAGTATTTT. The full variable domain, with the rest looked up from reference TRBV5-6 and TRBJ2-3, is DAGVTQSPTHLIKTRGQQVTLRCSPKSGHDTVSWYQQALGQGPQFIFQYYEEEERQRGNFPDRFSGHQFPNYSSELNVNALLLGDSALYLCASRNIDGRTDTQYFGPGTRLTVL.

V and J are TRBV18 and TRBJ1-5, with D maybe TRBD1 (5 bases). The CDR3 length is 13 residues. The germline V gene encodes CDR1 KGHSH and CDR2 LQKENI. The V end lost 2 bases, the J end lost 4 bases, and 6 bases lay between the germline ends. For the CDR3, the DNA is TGTGCCAGCTCACCAGGGGGTAATCAGCCCCAGCATTTT. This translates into CASSPGGNQPQHF.